This TCR beta chain was sequenced during a study of T-cell memory formation after mild COVID-19 (dated by TCRdb to about 2021). At the level of the whole study: Most TCR sequence clusters were specific to one of the two donors. Longitudinal TCRalpha and TCRbeta repertoire sequencing tracked T-cell clones expanding and contracting after mild COVID-19 in two donors. The cohort was made up of two young adult volunteers, one female and one male, who were previously healthy. Study-wide conclusions, independent of this receptor: The detection of some responding clones in pre-infection memory suggests that pre-existing cross-reactive memory T cells joined the SARS-CoV-2 response. The study included only a couple of mild cases, and larger cohorts that include severe cases with pre-infection samples were judged to be necessary. Clones contracting from day 15 to 85 had balanced CD4/CD8 phenotypes, while a second wave expanding from day 15 to 37 was biased towards CD4+. Contracting CD4+ clones appeared mostly in the CM and EM memory subsets, whereas CD8+ clones were enriched in EMRA. SARS-CoV-2 specificity was not confirmed for the second-wave clones peaking on day 37.

Ficoll-Paque density gradient centrifugation was the method used to isolate PBMCs. The instrument was an Illumina NovaSeq 6000. cDNA libraries for TCRalpha and TCRbeta were prepared by 5'RACE using constant-segment primers, with sample barcodes and unique molecular identifiers added. RNA was extracted from every sample with Trizol reagent. Library amplification was performed in two PCR steps, and a second sample barcode and Illumina TruSeq adapters were introduced in the second step. Sequencing of the libraries was done on an Illumina NovaSeq, producing 2 x 150 bp paired-end reads. Per the source publication's procedure: Reads were demultiplexed and collapsed into UMI-guided consensus sequences with migec v1.2.7. Using mixcr v2.1.11, the UMI consensuses were aligned to TRA and TRB V and J templates and assembled into clonotypes. Clonotypes were classified as expanded or contracted when called significant by both edgeR and NoisET, with noise models trained on biological replicates. For edgeR calls, the cutoffs were a false discovery rate-adjusted p below 0.01 and a log2 fold-change threshold of 1. As an exploratory analysis of dynamics, max-normalized trajectories of the 1000 most abundant clonotypes were examined by PCA with hierarchical clustering. Each responding clone was given a CD4 or CD8 phenotype based on the CD4+ and CD8+ repertoires, which had been sequenced separately. TCRdb reworked the public reads: Q25 trimming with fastp, MiXCR clone assembly, productive beta chains retained. For every CDR3 protein sequence, its rows merge into one entry that carries the most common genes and DNA. The V and J calls were determined by TCRdb, not by the authors. The sample table contains 550,000 to 600,000 distinct CDR3 sequences; only one count was recorded for roughly 20% of them. Around 8.4% of the sample comes from the top ten.

In this sample, this clonotype turned up a few times. Its antigen is still unknown. Base quality data are lacking; no much larger clone is found one base away. According to the germline V gene, CDR1 reads SGHDT and CDR2 reads YYEEEE. The CDR3 starts with the cysteine, ends with the phenylalanine, and has 13 residues. Only the CDR3 part of the read is kept: 39 bases, read in frame from the first base. Deletion took 4 bases off V and 5 bases off J, with a span of 13 bases between the germline ends. The chain is encoded by TRBV5-6 joined to TRBJ2-7; there is no confident call for the D gene. The sequencing sample was made of PBMCs or a T cell subset sorted from them (not recorded which). The receptor comes from an adult woman who had mild COVID-19 (a few samples of this study predate the infection). The sample titles of this study are shuffled in the database, so cell type and time point are left out; the donor was told from shared clones. The CDR3 reads as follows: CASSPFNKDEQYF. The DNA is TGTGCCAGCAGCCCCTTTAACAAAGACGAGCAGTACTTC.